This T cell receptor (beta chain) derives from a study of identical twins. Study-level points and caveats: In drawing conclusions, the study used cross-sectional statistical analysis and did not follow the same donors. With abundant cord blood beta clonotypes, insertions were fewer; memory repertoires showed no such pattern.

A template switching step contributed a universal primer site, while unique molecular identifiers were present in the cDNA. TCRdb reprocessed the 5' RACE reads with MiXCR, giving one entry per CDR3 protein. Counted here are 140,000 to 150,000 distinct CDR3 sequences, 3.5% occurring once; the ten biggest clones make up about 7.8%. A word on this clonotype: The antigen remains undetermined.

Per the germline V gene, CDR1 is SNHLY and CDR2 is FYNNEI. This CDR3 comprises 16 residues. Trimming removed 2 bases from V and 3 bases from J; junction bases left unmatched: 4. The J gene is TRBJ2-2, the V gene TRBV2, with 9 nucleotides matching TRBD2. This sequence was found in a man younger than 35 in good health. The source material was memory T cells sorted from blood. Here the CDR3 reads CASSEWVAGDTGELFF. In DNA, the CDR3 is TGTGCCAGCAGTGAATGGGTAGCGGGAGACACCGGGGAGCTGTTTTTT.